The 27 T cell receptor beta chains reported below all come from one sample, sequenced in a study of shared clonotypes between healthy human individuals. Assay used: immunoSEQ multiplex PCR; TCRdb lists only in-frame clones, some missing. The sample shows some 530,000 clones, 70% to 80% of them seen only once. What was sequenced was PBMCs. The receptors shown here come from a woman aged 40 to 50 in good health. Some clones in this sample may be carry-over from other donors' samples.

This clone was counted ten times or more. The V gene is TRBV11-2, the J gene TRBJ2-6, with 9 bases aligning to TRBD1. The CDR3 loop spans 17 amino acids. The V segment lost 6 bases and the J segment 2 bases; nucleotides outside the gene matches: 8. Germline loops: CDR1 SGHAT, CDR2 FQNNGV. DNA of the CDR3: TGTGCCAGCAGTGTGACAGGGGGTAAGGCTGGGGCCAACGTCCTGACTTTC. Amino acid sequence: CASSVTGGKAGANVLTF. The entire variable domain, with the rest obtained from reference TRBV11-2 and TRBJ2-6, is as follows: EAGVAQSPRYKIIEKRQSVAFWCNPISGHATLYWYQQILGQGPKLLIQFQNNGVVDDSQLPKDRFSAERLKGVDSTLKIQPAKLEDSAVYLCASSVTGGKAGANVLTFGAGSRLTVL.

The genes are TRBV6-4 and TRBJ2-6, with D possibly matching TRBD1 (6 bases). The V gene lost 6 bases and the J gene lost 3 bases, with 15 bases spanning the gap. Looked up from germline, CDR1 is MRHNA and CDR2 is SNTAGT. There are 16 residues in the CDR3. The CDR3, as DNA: TGTGCCAGCAGCCTAACGACAGGTGTTGGGGCCAACGTCCTGACTTTC. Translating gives CASSLTTGVGANVLTF.

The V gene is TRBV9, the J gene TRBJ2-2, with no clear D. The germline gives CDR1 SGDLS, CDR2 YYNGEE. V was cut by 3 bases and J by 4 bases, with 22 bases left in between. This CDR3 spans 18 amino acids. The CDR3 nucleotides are TGTGCCAGCAGCGGCCCCCCCTCCGGAGTCAAAATCACCGGGGAGCTGTTTTTT. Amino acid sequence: CASSGPPSGVKITGELFF.

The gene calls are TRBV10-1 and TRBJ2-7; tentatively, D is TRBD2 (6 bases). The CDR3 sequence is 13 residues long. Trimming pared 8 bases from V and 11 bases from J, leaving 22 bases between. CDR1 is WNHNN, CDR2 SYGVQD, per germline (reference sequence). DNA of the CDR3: TGCGCCAGCCGCTGGGCTAGCGACAACTATGAGTACTTC. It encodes CASRWASDNYEYF.

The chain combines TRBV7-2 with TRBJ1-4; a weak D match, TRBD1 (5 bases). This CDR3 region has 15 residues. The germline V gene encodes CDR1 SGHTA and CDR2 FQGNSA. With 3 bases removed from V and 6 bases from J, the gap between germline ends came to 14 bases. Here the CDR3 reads CASSLVRGGDEKLFF. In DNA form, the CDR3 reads TGTGCCAGCAGCTTGGTTCGTGGGGGGGATGAAAAACTGTTTTTT.

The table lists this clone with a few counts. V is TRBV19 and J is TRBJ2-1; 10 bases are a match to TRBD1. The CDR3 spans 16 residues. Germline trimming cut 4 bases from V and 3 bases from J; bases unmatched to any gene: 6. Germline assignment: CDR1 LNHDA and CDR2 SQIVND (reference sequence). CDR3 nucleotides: TGTGCCAGTAGTAATCACCGGGACAGGGGCTACAATGAGCAGTTCTTC. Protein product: CASSNHRDRGYNEQFF.

The CDR3 nucleotides read TGTGCCAGCAGCTGGGGACAGGGAACCGATACGCAGTATTTT. Amino acid sequence: CASSWGQGTDTQYF. This chain connects TRBV11-2 to TRBJ2-3, with 9 positions matching TRBD1. Germline-derived CDR1 and CDR2 are SGHAT and FQNNGV. Trimming at V came to 4 bases and at J to 6 bases, leaving 5 bases not matched to a gene. CDR3 length equals 14 residues.

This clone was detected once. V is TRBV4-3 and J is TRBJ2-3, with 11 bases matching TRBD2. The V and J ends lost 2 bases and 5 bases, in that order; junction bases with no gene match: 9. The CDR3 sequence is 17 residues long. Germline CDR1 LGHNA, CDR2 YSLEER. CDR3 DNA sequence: TGCGCCAGCAGCCAACCTCGTAGCGGGAGGGGTGGAGATACGCAGTATTTT. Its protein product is CASSQPRSGRGGDTQYF.

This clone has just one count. CDR3 in DNA: TGTGCCTGGAGTGCCCCGACAGGGATGAGCAATCAGCCCCAGCATTTT. Translated: CAWSAPTGMSNQPQHF. The V call is TRBV30, the J call TRBJ1-5; the match to TRBD1 covers 7 bases. The ends lost 1 base at V and 1 base at J; junction bases unmatched: 7. This CDR3 contains 16 residues. The germline gives CDR1 GTSNPN, CDR2 SVGIG (reference sequence).

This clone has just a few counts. CDR3 sequence: CASSLSPGSNYGYTF. The CDR3 bases are TGTGCCAGCAGCTTATCCCCGGGATCCAACTATGGCTACACCTTC. The rearrangement joins TRBV7-2 to TRBJ1-2; D unclear. The germline gives CDR1 SGHTA, CDR2 FQGNSA. The CDR3 has 15 amino acids. V shed 2 bases and J shed 2 bases, with 12 bases lying between them.

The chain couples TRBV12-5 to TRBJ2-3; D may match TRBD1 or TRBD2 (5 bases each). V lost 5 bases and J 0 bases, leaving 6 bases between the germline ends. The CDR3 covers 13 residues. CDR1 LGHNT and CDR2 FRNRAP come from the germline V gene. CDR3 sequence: CASGGGSTDTQYF. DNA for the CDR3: TGTGCTAGTGGTGGGGGAAGCACAGATACGCAGTATTTT.

CDR3 nucleotides: TGTGCCAGCAGCTCCCTAGGGGAGGGCCAGAATGAGCAGTTCTTC. Translating it yields CASSSLGEGQNEQFF. The genes are TRBV7-3 and TRBJ2-1, with 7 bases fitting TRBD2. The CDR3 covers 15 residues. Germline V gives CDR1 SGHTA, CDR2 FQGTGA. Trimming at V came to 4 bases and at J to 7 bases, leaving 10 bases not matched to a gene.

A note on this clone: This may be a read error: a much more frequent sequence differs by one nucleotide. CDR3 in amino acids: CSASTKNTEAFF. The CDR3 nucleotides read TGCAGCGCCTCGACAAAGAACACTGAAGCTTTCTTT. This chain connects TRBV29-1 to TRBJ1-1; no definite D call. Germline CDR1 is SQVTM and CDR2 is ANQGSEA. CDR3 length: 12 amino acids. V was trimmed by 7 bases and J by 1 base, leaving 10 bases between them.

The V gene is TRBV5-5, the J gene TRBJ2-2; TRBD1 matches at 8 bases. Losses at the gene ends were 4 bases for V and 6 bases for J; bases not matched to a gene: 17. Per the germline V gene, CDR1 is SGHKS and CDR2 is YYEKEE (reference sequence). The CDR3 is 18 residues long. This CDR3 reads CASSLTGRGQGVPGELFF. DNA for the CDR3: TGTGCCAGCAGCCTCACCGGCAGGGGGCAAGGTGTCCCCGGGGAGCTGTTTTTT. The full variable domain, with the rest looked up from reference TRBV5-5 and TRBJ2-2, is DAGVTQSPTHLIKTRGQQVTLRCSPISGHKSVSWYQQVLGQGPQFIFQYYEKEERGRGNFPDRFSARQFPNYSSELNVNALLLGDSALYLCASSLTGRGQGVPGELFFGEGSRLTVL.

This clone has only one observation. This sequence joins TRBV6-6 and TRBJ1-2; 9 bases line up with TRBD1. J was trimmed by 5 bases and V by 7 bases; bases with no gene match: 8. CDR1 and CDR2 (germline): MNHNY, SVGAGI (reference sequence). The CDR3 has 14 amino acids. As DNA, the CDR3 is TGTGCCAGCATTGGGACAGGGAGGGGGTATGGCTACACCTTC. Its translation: CASIGTGRGYGYTF.

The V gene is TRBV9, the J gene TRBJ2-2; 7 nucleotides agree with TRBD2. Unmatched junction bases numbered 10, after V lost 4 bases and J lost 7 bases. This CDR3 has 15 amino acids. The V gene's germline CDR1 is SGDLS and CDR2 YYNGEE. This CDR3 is CASSREGQWGGELFF. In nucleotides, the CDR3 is TGTGCCAGCAGCAGGGAGGGCCAGTGGGGCGGGGAGCTGTTTTTT. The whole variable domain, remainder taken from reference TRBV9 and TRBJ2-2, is DSGVTQTPKHLITATGQRVTLRCSPRSGDLSVYWYQQSLDQGLQFLIQYYNGEERAKGNILERFSAQQFPDLHSELNLSSLELGDSALYFCASSREGQWGGELFFGEGSRLTVL.

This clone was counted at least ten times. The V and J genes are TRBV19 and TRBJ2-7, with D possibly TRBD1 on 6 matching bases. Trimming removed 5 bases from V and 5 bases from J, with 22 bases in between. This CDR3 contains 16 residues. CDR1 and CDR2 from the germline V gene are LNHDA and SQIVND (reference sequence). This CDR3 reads CASSDPGHRGRDEQYF. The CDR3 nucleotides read TGTGCCAGTAGTGACCCGGGACACCGCGGCAGGGACGAGCAGTACTTC.

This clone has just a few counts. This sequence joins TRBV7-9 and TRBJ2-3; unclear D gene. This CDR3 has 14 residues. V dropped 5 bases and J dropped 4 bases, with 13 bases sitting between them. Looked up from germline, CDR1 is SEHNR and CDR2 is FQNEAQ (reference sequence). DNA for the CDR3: TGTGCCAGCAGCCCCAATAGCCGCCCAGATACGCAGTATTTT. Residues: CASSPNSRPDTQYF.

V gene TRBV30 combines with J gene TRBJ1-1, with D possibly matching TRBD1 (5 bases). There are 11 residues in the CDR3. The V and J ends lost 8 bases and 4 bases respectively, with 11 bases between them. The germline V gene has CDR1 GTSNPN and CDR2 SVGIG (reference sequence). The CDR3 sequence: CAGRGVTEAFF. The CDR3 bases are TGTGCCGGCAGAGGGGTCACTGAAGCTTTCTTT.

The CDR3 DNA is TGTGCCAGCAGCAACACGGGCGGAGAGACCCAGTACTTC. Amino acid sequence: CASSNTGGETQYF. The chain combines TRBV7-9 with TRBJ2-5; D is undetermined. V lost 5 bases and J lost 4, with 11 bases in between. Germline V gene data show CDR1 as SEHNR and CDR2 as FQNEAQ (reference sequence). The CDR3 spans 13 residues.

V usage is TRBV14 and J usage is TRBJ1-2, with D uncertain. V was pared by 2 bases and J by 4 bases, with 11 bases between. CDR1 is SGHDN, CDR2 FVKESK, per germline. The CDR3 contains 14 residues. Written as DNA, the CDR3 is TGTGCCAGCAGCCAACACAGACGGGCCTATGGCTACACCTTC. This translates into CASSQHRRAYGYTF. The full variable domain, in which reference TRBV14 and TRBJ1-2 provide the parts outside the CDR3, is EAGVTQFPSHSVIEKGQTVTLRCDPISGHDNLYWYRRVMGKEIKFLLHFVKESKQDESGMPNNRFLAERTGGTYSTLKVQPAELEDSGVYFCASSQHRRAYGYTFGSGTRLTVV.

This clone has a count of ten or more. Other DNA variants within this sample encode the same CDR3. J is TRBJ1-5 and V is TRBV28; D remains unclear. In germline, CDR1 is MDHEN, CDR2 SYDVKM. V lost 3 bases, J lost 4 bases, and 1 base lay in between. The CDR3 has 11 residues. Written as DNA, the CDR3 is TGTGCCAGCAGTTTTAATCAGCCCCAGCATTTT. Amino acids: CASSFNQPQHF.

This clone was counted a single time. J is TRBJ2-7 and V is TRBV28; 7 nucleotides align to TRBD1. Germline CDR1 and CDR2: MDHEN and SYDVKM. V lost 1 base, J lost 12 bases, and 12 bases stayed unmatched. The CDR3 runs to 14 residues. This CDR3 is CASSLSDRASAPYF. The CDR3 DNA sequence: TGTGCCAGCAGTTTATCCGACAGGGCTTCCGCACCGTACTTC.

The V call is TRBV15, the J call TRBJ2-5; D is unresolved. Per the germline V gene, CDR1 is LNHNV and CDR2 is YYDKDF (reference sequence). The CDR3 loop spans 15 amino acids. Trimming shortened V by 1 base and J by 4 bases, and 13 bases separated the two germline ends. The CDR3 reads CATSRARNSPETQYF. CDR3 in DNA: TGTGCCACCAGCAGAGCTCGGAATTCCCCAGAGACCCAGTACTTC.

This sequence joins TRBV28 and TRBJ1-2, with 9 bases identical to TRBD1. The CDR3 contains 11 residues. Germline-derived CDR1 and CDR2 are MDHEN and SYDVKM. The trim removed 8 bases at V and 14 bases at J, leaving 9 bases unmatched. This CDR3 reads CASGDRADSTF. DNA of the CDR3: TGTGCCAGCGGGGACAGGGCTGATTCAACCTTC.

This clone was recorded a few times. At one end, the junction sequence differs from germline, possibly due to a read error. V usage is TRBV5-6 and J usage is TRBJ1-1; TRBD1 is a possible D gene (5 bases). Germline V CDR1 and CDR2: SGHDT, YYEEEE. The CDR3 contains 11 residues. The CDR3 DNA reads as TGTGCCAGCAGCTCGATCGGGGACCCCCTGTTT. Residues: CASSSIGDPLF.

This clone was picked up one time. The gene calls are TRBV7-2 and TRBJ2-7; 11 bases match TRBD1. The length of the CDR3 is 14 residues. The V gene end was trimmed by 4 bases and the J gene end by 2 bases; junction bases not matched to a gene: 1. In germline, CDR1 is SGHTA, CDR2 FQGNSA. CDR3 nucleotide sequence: TGTGCCAGCAGCTGGGGACAGGGGGCCTACGAGCAGTACTTC. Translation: CASSWGQGAYEQYF.